This T cell receptor (beta chain) was sequenced for a study of CD8+ T cells in alopecia areata. The CDR3 is made up of 14 amino acids. Germline-derived CDR1 and CDR2 are SGHRS and YFSETQ. V lost 0 bases to trimming and J lost 0 bases, with 6 bases between them. After isolation, RNA underwent reverse transcription to generate cDNA as the sequencing template. The table came from immunoSEQ multiplex PCR; TCRdb's copy has only in-frame clones and leaves some out. This table has approximately 210,000 clones, approximately 56% appearing once. Specified treatment: oral pan-JAK inhibitor, 5-10 mg twice daily.

The material was CD4+ T cells sorted from blood, obtained at week 4, from a patient treated with tofacitinib. The receptor comes from a human donor with alopecia areata. The chain links TRBV5-1 to TRBJ1-2; no clear D. The CDR3 DNA sequence: TGCGCCAGCAGCTTGGTGATGTCTAACTATGGCTACACCTTC. It encodes CASSLVMSNYGYTF.